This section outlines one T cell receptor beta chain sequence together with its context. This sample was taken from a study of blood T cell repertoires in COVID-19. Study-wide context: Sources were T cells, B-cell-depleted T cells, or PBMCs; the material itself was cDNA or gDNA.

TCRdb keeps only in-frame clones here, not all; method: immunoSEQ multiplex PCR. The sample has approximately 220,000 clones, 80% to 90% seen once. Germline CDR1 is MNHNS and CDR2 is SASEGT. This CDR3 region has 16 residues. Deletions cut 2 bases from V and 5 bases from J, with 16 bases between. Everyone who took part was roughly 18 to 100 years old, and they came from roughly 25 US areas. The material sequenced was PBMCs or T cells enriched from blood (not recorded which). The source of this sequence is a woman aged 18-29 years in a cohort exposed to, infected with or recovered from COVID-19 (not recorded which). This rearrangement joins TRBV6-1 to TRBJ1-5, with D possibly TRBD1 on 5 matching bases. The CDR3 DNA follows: TGTGCCAGCAGTGAACTTGGGGGGTGGCGCGATCAGCCCCAGCATTTT. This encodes CASSELGGWRDQPQHF.